This TCR beta chain was retrieved from a study of CXCR3-negative and CXCR3-positive naive CD8 T cells. Whole-study results and caveats: Similar TRBV-TRBJ usage characterized naive CXCR3-negative and CXCR3-positive cells; memory cells differed.

UMI-labeled TRB cDNA libraries were prepared by 5' RACE. TCRdb reprocessed the 5' RACE reads and keeps a single row for each CDR3 protein, giving no DNA. The clone table shows roughly 48,000 distinct CDR3 sequences, with the ten largest holding over 12%. Remarks on this clonotype: Its cognate antigen is unknown.

CDR1 and CDR2 (germline): DFQATT, SNEGSKA (reference sequence). CDR3 size: 13 residues. The TCR sequence derives from a human donor in good health. Some clones in this sample may be carry-over from other donors' samples. Sequenced sample: memory CD8+ T cells from blood. The chain has TRBV20-1 and TRBJ2-2. The CDR3 sequence: CSAIRRDTGELFF.